This is a list of T cell receptor beta chains from one sample in a study of cytomegalovirus exposure and HLA in healthy donors. Profiled with immunoSEQ multiplex PCR; TCRdb holds only in-frame clones, not every one. The sample records around 140,000 clones, about four fifths being singletons. Source material: PBMCs. Every receptor here comes from a woman younger than 30 in good health and CMV-seropositive. Each CDR3 is given with its conserved first and last residue. The D gene is left open where the match is weak. Not all rows give a size; the values are once, few, many and, for expanded clones, a class.

clone_size j_call cdr3_length d_call v_call cdr3_aa cdr3_nt
NA TRBJ2-1 15 TRBD1 TRBV2 CASSPGQVSYNEQFF TGTGCCAGCAGTCCGGGACAGGTCTCCTACAATGAGCAGTTCTTC
NA TRBJ1-1 13 NA TRBV5-1 CASRGQPNTEAFF TGCGCCAGCAGAGGACAACCGAACACTGAAGCTTTCTTT
NA TRBJ2-1 19 TRBD2 TRBV15 CATSRERSESGGHYNEQFF TGTGCCACCAGCAGAGAAAGGAGCGAAAGCGGGGGCCACTACAATGAGCAGTTCTTC
few TRBJ1-5 13 NA TRBV6-1 CASSELGNQPQHF TGTGCCAGCAGTGAACTCGGGAATCAGCCCCAGCATTTT
few TRBJ2-3 15 TRBD1 TRBV6-5 CASSYTGGFLDTQYF TGTGCCAGCAGTTACACAGGGGGTTTTTTGGATACGCAGTATTTT
NA TRBJ2-5 14 TRBD1 TRBV2 CASSDGTGAETQYF TGTGCCAGCAGTGATGGGACAGGGGCAGAGACCCAGTACTTC
once TRBJ2-2 13 NA TRBV28 CASSFQNTGELFF TGTGCCAGCAGTTTTCAGAACACCGGGGAGCTGTTTTTT
NA TRBJ1-2 17 TRBD1 TRBV28 CASSLTGGSMADYGYTF TGTGCCAGCAGTCTTACAGGGGGGTCTATGGCTGATTATGGCTACACCTTC
NA TRBJ2-7 14 NA TRBV5-1 CASSLAVGTYEQYF TGCGCCAGCAGCTTGGCCGTGGGCACCTACGAGCAGTACTTC
NA TRBJ2-7 19 TRBD2 TRBV7-2 CASSPIRTSVDGPVHEQYF TGTGCCAGCAGCCCGATCCGGACTAGCGTAGATGGTCCCGTCCACGAGCAGTACTTC
NA TRBJ1-3 15 NA TRBV9 CASSVSPDSGNTIYF TGTGCCAGCAGCGTTTCGCCAGACTCTGGAAACACCATATATTTT
few TRBJ2-5 14 TRBD1 TRBV9 CASSVDRGKETQYF TGTGCCAGCAGCGTCGACAGGGGAAAAGAGACCCAGTACTTC
NA TRBJ2-7 14 TRBD1 TRBV6-5 CASSGQGSGYEQYF TGTGCCAGCAGTGGACAGGGATCGGGCTACGAGCAGTACTTC
NA TRBJ1-2 14 NA TRBV7-9 CASSWPRGSYGYTF TGTGCCAGCAGCTGGCCCAGGGGTTCCTATGGCTACACCTTC
NA TRBJ2-2 16 TRBD1 TRBV5-1 CASSAGTGGFTGELFF TGCGCCAGCAGCGCTGGGACAGGGGGCTTTACCGGGGAGCTGTTTTTT
NA TRBJ2-2 17 TRBD1 TRBV5-6 CASSTPGQGLYTGELFF TGTGCCAGCAGCACTCCGGGACAGGGTTTATACACCGGGGAGCTGTTTTTT
NA TRBJ1-1 13 NA TRBV10-3 CAISAGLESPAFF TGTGCCATCAGTGCAGGGTTAGAAAGCCCAGCTTTCTTT
NA TRBJ2-6 16 NA TRBV4-1 CASSRAGSSGANVLTF TGCGCCAGCAGCCGGGCAGGATCCTCTGGGGCCAACGTCCTGACTTTC
NA TRBJ1-6 15 NA TRBV11-1 CASSQNRVYNSPLHF TGTGCCAGCAGCCAAAACAGGGTGTATAATTCACCCCTCCACTTT
NA TRBJ2-3 13 NA TRBV10-1 CASSRTSTDTQYF TGCGCCAGCTCCCGGACTAGCACAGATACGCAGTATTTT
NA TRBJ2-7 15 NA TRBV5-1 CASSFSGNNYGEQYF TGCGCCAGCAGCTTTTCAGGGAATAATTACGGCGAGCAGTACTTC
NA TRBJ1-1 12 NA TRBV19 CASWALDTEAFF TGTGCCAGTTGGGCGTTGGACACTGAAGCTTTCTTT
NA TRBJ1-2 13 TRBD1 TRBV6-6 CASGQGNLNGYTF TGTGCCAGCGGACAGGGAAATTTGAATGGCTACACCTTC
NA TRBJ1-1 16 NA TRBV4-1 CASSHPLQGLHTEAFF TGCGCCAGCAGCCACCCATTACAGGGTTTGCACACTGAAGCTTTCTTT
NA TRBJ2-7 13 NA TRBV7-2 CASSRQVGYEQYF TGTGCCAGCAGCAGACAGGTGGGGTACGAGCAGTACTTC
NA TRBJ2-7 14 NA TRBV10-1 CASSESTGKHEQYF TGCGCCAGCAGTGAGTCGACCGGGAAACACGAGCAGTACTTC
NA TRBJ1-1 16 NA TRBV27 CASSLRLDTPGTEAFF TGTGCCAGCAGTTTAAGGTTGGACACACCCGGCACTGAAGCTTTCTTT
NA TRBJ1-1 14 NA TRBV7-8 CASSAGARDTEAFF TGTGCCAGCAGCGCAGGGGCAAGGGACACTGAAGCTTTCTTT
once TRBJ1-3 15 TRBD1 TRBV6-5 CASSFTQGAGNTIYF TGTGCCAGCAGTTTTACACAGGGGGCTGGAAACACCATATATTTT
few TRBJ1-5 14 NA TRBV2 CASWRAGGNQPQHF TGTGCCAGCTGGAGGGCGGGGGGCAATCAGCCCCAGCATTTT
few TRBJ2-7 14 TRBD1 TRBV5-1 CASSPGTDSYEQYF TGCGCCAGCAGCCCGGGGACAGACTCCTACGAGCAGTACTTC
NA TRBJ1-4 17 NA TRBV4-3 CASSQLPKAGKSEKLFF TGCGCCAGCAGCCAATTACCGAAGGCAGGGAAAAGTGAAAAACTGTTTTTT
few TRBJ2-7 13 NA TRBV6-5 CASSWTNRPEQYF TGTGCCAGCTCTTGGACTAATCGGCCCGAGCAGTACTTC
NA TRBJ1-5 12 NA TRBV5-6 CASTTLNQPQHF TGTGCCAGCACTACGCTAAATCAGCCCCAGCATTTT
NA TRBJ2-3 15 TRBD2 TRBV7-9 CASSRTSGGTDTQYF TGTGCCAGCAGCCGGACTAGCGGGGGCACAGATACGCAGTATTTT
NA TRBJ1-4 17 TRBD1 TRBV5-1 CASSLGQGTDVGEKLFF TGCGCCAGCAGCCTCGGACAGGGAACGGATGTTGGTGAAAAACTGTTTTTT
once TRBJ2-7 16 TRBD2 TRBV18 CASSRPSGGVSYEQYF TGTGCCAGCTCACGCCCTAGCGGGGGGGTATCCTACGAGCAGTACTTC
NA TRBJ2-5 14 NA TRBV6-5 CASSYSPGQETQYF TGTGCCAGCAGTTATAGTCCGGGCCAAGAGACCCAGTACTTC
NA TRBJ1-5 14 TRBD1 TRBV11-2 CASSSTGKDQPQHF TGTGCCAGCAGCTCGACAGGGAAAGATCAGCCCCAGCATTTT
NA TRBJ1-2 19 TRBD1 TRBV5-1 CASSSPLLGTGGTNYGYTF TGCGCCAGCAGCTCGCCCCTTCTCGGGACAGGGGGTACTAACTATGGCTACACCTTC
few TRBJ1-2 13 NA TRBV5-1 CASSLADSYGYTF TGCGCCAGCAGCTTGGCCGACAGCTATGGCTACACCTTC
NA TRBJ2-1 17 TRBD2 TRBV4-3 CASSIRTSGGTNNEQFF TGCGCCAGCAGCATCCGGACTAGCGGGGGGACCAACAATGAGCAGTTCTTC
NA TRBJ1-3 17 NA TRBV14 CASSQVGPGGPGNTIYF TGTGCCAGCAGCCAAGTAGGTCCCGGGGGGCCTGGAAACACCATATATTTT
NA TRBJ2-7 15 TRBD2 TRBV19 CASSTWTSGGYEQYF TGTGCCAGTAGTACATGGACTAGCGGGGGCTACGAGCAGTACTTC
NA TRBJ2-1 17 TRBD2 TRBV18 CASSPRRAGDRSGEQFF TGTGCCAGCTCACCACGGAGGGCGGGGGACCGTAGCGGTGAGCAGTTCTTC
NA TRBJ2-7 13 NA TRBV19 CASSPVNSLEQYF TGTGCCAGTAGCCCAGTGAACAGTTTAGAGCAGTACTTC
NA TRBJ1-2 14 NA TRBV19 CASSIPPGNYGYTF TGTGCCAGTAGTATACCCCCGGGGAACTATGGCTACACCTTC
NA TRBJ2-1 14 NA TRBV5-1 CASILGSTYNEQFF TGCGCCAGCATACTGGGGAGCACCTACAATGAGCAGTTCTTC
NA TRBJ1-5 15 NA TRBV6-1 CASSDGRGPDQPQHF TGTGCCAGCAGTGATGGTAGGGGCCCTGATCAGCCCCAGCATTTT
NA TRBJ1-4 15 NA TRBV15 CATSRNQGRNEKLFF TGTGCCACCAGCAGAAATCAGGGCCGTAATGAAAAACTGTTTTTT
NA TRBJ2-3 19 TRBD1 TRBV5-1 CASSLASGTGGQAVDTQYF TGCGCCAGCAGCTTGGCCTCTGGGACAGGGGGCCAAGCGGTCGATACGCAGTATTTT
NA TRBJ1-1 14 NA TRBV5-4 CASSFSGKGTEAFF TGTGCCAGCAGCTTTTCAGGGAAGGGCACTGAAGCTTTCTTT
NA TRBJ2-7 15 NA TRBV6-1 CASSETSRLVGEQYF TGTGCCAGCAGTGAAACGTCGCGGCTAGTAGGCGAGCAGTACTTC